Listed below are T cell receptor beta chains from one sample, sequenced in a study of T cell repertoires in cytomegalovirus infection. Their recognized antigens are unknown. TCRdb analysed the reads with MiXCR anew, one entry per CDR3 protein. The table includes around 750,000 distinct CDR3 sequences, over 25% detected once. The sequencing used cultured CD8+ T cells from PBMCs, collected from culture after CMV antigen stimulation. These receptors came from a human donor in good health (CMV status not recorded). Some clones in this sample may be carry-over from other donors' samples. CDR3s include the opening cysteine and the closing phenylalanine or tryptophan.

TRBV28,TRBJ1-5,CASSFRGFWPQHF
TRBV25-1,TRBJ1-5,CASKGGKGQPQHF
TRBV4-3,TRBJ1-3,CASSQKLRDRVGNTIYF
TRBV7-9,TRBJ2-2,CASSYPGRGANTGELFF
TRBV7-9,TRBJ2-7,CASSQKYNSYEQYF
TRBV11-2,TRBJ1-1,CASSPWGARGENTEAFF
TRBV7-6,TRBJ2-2,CASTRTDTNTGELFF
TRBV19,TRBJ2-6,CASSMIGLEYSGANVLTF
TRBV7-9,TRBJ2-7,CASSLVGDRVYEQYF
TRBV7-6,TRBJ1-4,CASSWGFQNYNEKLFF
TRBV4-1,TRBJ1-1,CASSQDIAGGTEAFF
TRBV4-3,TRBJ2-1,CASSQEASGGPFNEQFF
TRBV19,TRBJ2-3,CASTEGTAASTDTQYF
TRBV10-3,TRBJ2-5,CAISVRQRFPSGGPQETQYF
TRBV6-1,TRBJ2-1,CASSEAGGKNEQFF
TRBV6-9,TRBJ1-1,CASSYFQEWEAFF